The 29 T cell receptor beta chains below all came from one sample that was sequenced in a study of human T cells and chemical hapten exposure. The time point is: healthy volunteer bleed at 2 weeks. Total RNA was isolated from whole blood that had not been fractionated. TCRdb redid the calling of the RACE reads with MiXCR, one entry per CDR3 protein. The table has 100,000 to 150,000 distinct CDR3 sequences, approximately 10% seen once. The sequenced material came from whole blood. The receptors derive from a male donor in good health. Some clones in this sample may be carry-over from other donors' samples.

This clonotype was detected only a few times. The J gene is TRBJ1-5, the V gene TRBV7-2; perhaps TRBD1 as D (5 bases). V was clipped by 0 bases and J by 0 bases, with 12 bases between them. This CDR3 is built from 17 residues. Germline V gene lookup returns CDR1 SGHTA and CDR2 FQGNSA. The chain's CDR3 is CASSLAGTLNSNQPQHF. CDR3 coding DNA: TGTGCCAGCAGCTTAGCCGGGACGCTGAATAGCAATCAGCCCCAGCATTTT. Together with reference TRBV7-2 and TRBJ1-5, the CDR3 gives the full variable domain: GAGVSQSPSNKVTEKGKDVELRCDPISGHTALYWYRQSLGQGLEFLIYFQGNSAPDKSGLPSDRFSAERTGGSVSTLTIQRTQQEDSAVYLCASSLAGTLNSNQPQHFGDGTRLSIL.

As for this clonotype: This likely comes from a read error, as the CDR3 has no conserved phenylalanine or tryptophan at its end. Because the CDR3's place on the DNA is in doubt, the DNA is left out and the CDR3 is given as listed by TCRdb. The chain has TRBV7-4 and TRBJ2-5; the table's D gene call, TRBD2, was not cross checked with the DNA. The germline V gene has CDR1 SGHVT and CDR2 SQSDAQ. The CDR3 extends over 11 residues, inclusive of both ends. The CDR3 is CASSSTSGGPS.

The chain combines TRBV6-2 or TRBV6-3 with TRBJ2-3; tentative D call: TRBD2 (6 bases). Trimming left V 6 bases short and J 6 bases short, with 19 bases between. Germline V gene data show CDR1 as MNHEY and CDR2 as SVGEGT. The CDR3 runs 15 residues. The CDR3 DNA reads as TGTGCCAGCAGCCGGGGGTTCGGACCCCGGGATACGCAGTATTTT. Translating gives CASSRGFGPRDTQYF.

This clonotype was observed a handful of times. This chain uses TRBV20-1 with TRBJ1-3; D gene ambiguous. The CDR3 sequence is 14 residues long. CDR1 is DFQATT, CDR2 SNEGSKA, per germline (reference sequence). V was pared by 0 bases and J by 0 bases, with 6 bases between. Here the CDR3 DNA reads TGCAGTGCTAGAGACGTGTCCTCTGGAAACACCATATATTTT. Its translation is CSARDVSSGNTIYF.

There are many counts of this clonotype. The chain employs TRBV12-3 or TRBV12-4 and TRBJ2-2; the D is unclear. V shed 3 bases and J shed 1 base, with 15 bases lying between them. The CDR3 is made up of 17 amino acids. This CDR3 reads CASSLYFGPVNTGELFF. The CDR3 DNA is TGTGCCAGCAGTTTGTATTTCGGACCAGTGAACACCGGGGAGCTGTTTTTT.

The chain couples TRBV27 to TRBJ2-5; 14 positions agree with TRBD2. This CDR3 is 17 amino acids long. The germline V gene has CDR1 MNHEY and CDR2 SMNVEV (reference sequence). The trim removed 3 bases at V and 5 bases at J, leaving 8 bases unmatched. This chain's CDR3 is CASSFLTSGRAEETQYF. The CDR3 DNA reads as TGTGCCAGCAGTTTCCTGACTAGCGGGAGGGCCGAGGAGACCCAGTACTTC.

This chain connects TRBV4-1 to TRBJ2-7, with 7 nucleotides matching TRBD1. Germline CDR1 and CDR2: MGHRA and YSYEKL. This CDR3 is 14 amino acids long. V shed 2 bases, J shed 5 bases, and the junction held 6 bases outside the gene matches. CDR3 sequence reads: CASSQIQGWHEQYF. In DNA, the CDR3 is TGCGCCAGCAGCCAAATACAGGGGTGGCACGAGCAGTACTTC.

This chain joins TRBV27 and TRBJ2-1; TRBD2 matches at 9 bases. The junction had 14 bases not matched to a gene; V was cut back by 6 bases and J by 8 bases. Germline CDR1 MNHEY, CDR2 SMNVEV (reference sequence). CDR3 length equals 16 residues. CDR3 nucleotides: TGTGCCAGCAGGCTTATCATGGCGGGGGGGCCCCATGAGCAGTTCTTC. As protein: CASRLIMAGGPHEQFF.

V gene TRBV25-1 combines with J gene TRBJ1-5; D is possibly TRBD1 (5 bases). V lost 3 bases to trimming and J lost 2 bases, with 11 bases between them. The CDR3 sequence is 15 residues long. The germline V gene encodes CDR1 MGHDK and CDR2 SYGVNS. In DNA form, the CDR3 reads TGTGCCAGCAGTGATAAGGGGTATGGCAATCAGCCCCAGCATTTT. Translation: CASSDKGYGNQPQHF.

This clonotype was observed a handful of times. The CDR3, as DNA: TGTGCCAGCAGCTCCGACAGGGGGACTTATAGCAATCAGCCCCAGCATTTT. The encoded protein is CASSSDRGTYSNQPQHF. The J gene is TRBJ1-5, the V gene TRBV7-9; 9 nucleotides align to TRBD1. The length of the CDR3 is 17 residues. Trimming at V came to 4 bases and at J to 0 bases, leaving 7 bases not matched to a gene. The germline CDR1 and CDR2 sequences are SEHNR and FQNEAQ (reference sequence).

A few counts support this clonotype. This chain uses TRBV7-2 with TRBJ2-1; no definite D call. With 3 bases removed from V and 8 bases from J, the gap between germline ends came to 5 bases. CDR3 length: 11 amino acids. Looked up from germline, CDR1 is SGHTA and CDR2 is FQGNSA. The CDR3 DNA is TGTGCCAGCAGCTTCAGCGATGAGCAGTTCTTC. Amino acids: CASSFSDEQFF.

The chain carries TRBV6-5 and TRBJ2-7; TRBD2 aligns across 14 bases. This CDR3 has 16 amino acids. V lost 0 bases and J lost 4; bases outside the gene matches: 2. Germline values: CDR1 MNHEY, CDR2 SVGAGI. The CDR3 bases are TGTGCCAGCAGTTACTCGGGACTAGCGGGAGAATACGAGCAGTACTTC. Its translation is CASSYSGLAGEYEQYF.

This clonotype was counted ten times or more. V is TRBV20-1 and J is TRBJ2-3; 7 bases match TRBD1. This CDR3 comprises 15 residues. V trimming: 0 bases; J trimming: 0 bases; junction bases outside the gene matches: 3. Per the germline V gene, CDR1 is DFQATT and CDR2 is SNEGSKA (reference sequence). CDR3 nucleotide sequence: TGCAGTGCTAGAGACCTGGGACAGAGCACAGATACGCAGTATTTT. This encodes CSARDLGQSTDTQYF.

This clonotype appeared many times. The gene calls are TRBV6-2 or TRBV6-3 and TRBJ2-2; TRBD2 matches at 10 bases. Looked up from germline, CDR1 is MNHEY and CDR2 is SVGEGT. J gave up 2 bases and V 6 bases, and 12 bases lay outside the gene matches. The CDR3 runs to 18 residues. The CDR3 loop is CASRPRGAGGPNTGELFF. DNA of the CDR3: TGTGCCAGCAGGCCCCGGGGAGCGGGAGGGCCTAACACCGGGGAGCTGTTTTTT.

This clonotype was detected ten times or more. This chain links TRBV10-1 with TRBJ2-3; perhaps TRBD2 as D (7 bases). Germline CDR1 is WNHNN and CDR2 is SYGVQD (reference sequence). CDR3 length: 14 amino acids. Deletions cut 4 bases from V and 2 bases from J, with 10 bases between. This chain's CDR3 is CASSVAGATDTQYF. As DNA, the CDR3 is TGCGCCAGCAGTGTGGCGGGGGCCACAGATACGCAGTATTTT.

This clonotype was detected only a few times. V gene TRBV18 combines with J gene TRBJ2-5; the match to TRBD2 covers 12 bases. This CDR3 comprises 16 residues. J gave up 5 bases and V 3 bases, and 7 bases lay outside the gene matches. Germline V gene lookup returns CDR1 KGHSH and CDR2 LQKENI. CDR3 sequence (DNA): TGTGCCAGCTCACCGGGACTAGCGGGTACCTCGGAGACCCAGTACTTC. Its protein is CASSPGLAGTSETQYF.

The V call is TRBV19, the J call TRBJ1-2; no clear D gene. Germline CDR1 LNHDA, CDR2 SQIVND (reference sequence). The CDR3 has 13 residues. V was pared by 3 bases and J by 5 bases, with 10 bases between. This CDR3 is CASSIESGYGYTF. CDR3 sequence (DNA): TGTGCCAGTAGTATCGAGTCGGGGTATGGCTACACCTTC.

This clonotype showed up just a few times. This chain links TRBV2 with TRBJ1-5; 11 bases align to TRBD1. V gave up 4 bases and J gave up 5 bases; unmatched junction bases: 7. The germline CDR1 and CDR2 sequences are SNHLY and FYNNEI. There are 16 residues in the CDR3. CDR3 protein: CASSGGSGQGDQPQHF. For the CDR3, the DNA is TGTGCCAGCAGTGGGGGTTCGGGACAGGGGGATCAGCCCCAGCATTTT.

This clonotype occurred a few times. This chain links TRBV6-2 or TRBV6-3 with TRBJ2-7, with 10 bases aligning to TRBD2. The germline V gene has CDR1 MNHEY and CDR2 SVGEGT. This CDR3 is 15 amino acids long. The trim removed 5 bases at V and 2 bases at J, leaving 6 bases unmatched. The CDR3 spells CASSPGLAPAYEQYF. As DNA, the CDR3 is TGTGCCAGCAGTCCGGGACTAGCGCCCGCCTACGAGCAGTACTTC.

The sample holds many counts of this clonotype. The rearrangement joins TRBV6-2 or TRBV6-3 to TRBJ2-2, with a tentative D call TRBD1 (6 bases). Germline CDR1 reads MNHEY; CDR2 reads SVGEGT. Between the trimmed V and J ends, which lost 4 bases and 7 bases, there was a span of 19 bases. The CDR3 is 16 residues long. DNA for the CDR3: TGTGCCAGCAGTTGGGGGCAGTCCTCCAGCGTCGGGGAGCTGTTTTTT. This translates into CASSWGQSSSVGELFF.

To note about this clonotype: One base away lies a much larger clone, so this may be a sequencing read error. The conserved phenylalanine or tryptophan is not found at the CDR3 terminus, so this likely reflects a read error. The J gene is TRBJ1-5, the V gene TRBV6-2 or TRBV6-3; 9 bases fit TRBD1. The CDR3 extends over 14 amino acids. The V gene's germline CDR1 is MNHEY and CDR2 SVGEGT. Germline trimming cut 4 bases from V and 2 bases from J; bases unmatched to any gene: 0. The CDR3 here is CASSWTGGNQPQHS. CDR3 bases: TGTGCCAGCAGTTGGACAGGGGGCAATCAGCCCCAGCATTCT.

The rearrangement uses TRBV30 and TRBJ2-3; 15 bases match TRBD2. The V segment lost 0 bases and the J segment 4 bases; nucleotides outside the gene matches: 5. This CDR3 comprises 17 residues. Germline V CDR1 and CDR2: GTSNPN, SVGIG (reference sequence). CDR3 coding DNA: TGTGCCTGGAGTGTACGTTGGACTAGCGGGAGGGCAGATACGCAGTATTTT. This codes for CAWSVRWTSGRADTQYF.

V is TRBV20-1 and J is TRBJ2-1, with D maybe TRBD1 (6 bases). The germline V and J ends were trimmed by 3 bases and 4 bases, with 16 bases remaining between them. CDR1 is DFQATT and CDR2 is SNEGSKA in the germline V gene (reference sequence). The CDR3 runs to 15 residues. This CDR3 is CSARPLGDIYNEQFF. In DNA, the CDR3 is TGCAGTGCTAGGCCACTGGGGGACATTTACAATGAGCAGTTCTTC.

A few counts support this clonotype. J is TRBJ1-4 and V is TRBV20-1; possibly TRBD1 for D (5 bases). The CDR3 contains 15 residues. Looked up from germline, CDR1 is DFQATT and CDR2 is SNEGSKA (reference sequence). V was trimmed by 1 base and J by 0 bases, leaving 9 bases between them. CDR3 region: CSARVDTATNEKLFF. In nucleotides, the CDR3 is TGCAGTGCTAGAGTGGACACAGCAACTAATGAAAAACTGTTTTTT.

This chain uses TRBV27 with TRBJ2-5; 9 bases map to TRBD1. The CDR3 sequence is 16 residues long. Germline lookup yields CDR1 MNHEY and CDR2 SMNVEV (reference sequence). V lost 5 bases, J lost 4 bases, and 11 bases stayed unmatched. Here the CDR3 reads CASSLRQGVMGETQYF. In nucleotides, the CDR3 is TGTGCCAGCAGTCTTAGACAGGGGGTGATGGGAGAGACCCAGTACTTC.

This clonotype was picked up a small number of times. This rearrangement joins TRBV5-6 to TRBJ2-7, with D possibly matching TRBD1 (6 bases). Deletions cut 4 bases from V and 2 bases from J, with 13 bases between. Germline values: CDR1 SGHDT, CDR2 YYEEEE. This CDR3 has 14 amino acids. CDR3 region: CASSRDGQTYEQYF. CDR3 DNA: TGTGCCAGCAGCCGAGATGGACAGACCTACGAGCAGTACTTC.

This chain links TRBV27 with TRBJ2-7, with 8 bases matching TRBD2. Germline trimming cut 2 bases from V and 2 bases from J; bases unmatched to any gene: 14. The CDR3 has 18 residues. CDR1 and CDR2 from the germline V gene are MNHEY and SMNVEV (reference sequence). In DNA form, the CDR3 reads TGTGCCAGCAGTTTACGTATTACTAGCGGCGGTACCACCTACGAGCAGTACTTC. This translates into CASSLRITSGGTTYEQYF.

This clonotype was seen a handful of times. The CDR3 region has the DNA TGCAGTGCTAGGGGGGATTTAGCTAACTATGGCTACACCTTC. The encoded protein is CSARGDLANYGYTF. The chain carries TRBV20-1 and TRBJ1-2; tentatively, D is TRBD1 (5 bases). Germline V lookup: CDR1 DFQATT, CDR2 SNEGSKA (reference sequence). This CDR3 region has 14 residues. V gave up 3 bases and J gave up 0 bases, with 11 bases separating them.

This clonotype was counted a few times. The rearrangement joins TRBV7-4 to TRBJ2-7; 7 bases map to TRBD1. From germline, CDR1 is SGHVT and CDR2 SQSDAQ. The CDR3 sequence is 16 residues long. The V gene end was trimmed by 3 bases and the J gene end by 2 bases; junction bases not matched to a gene: 10. The CDR3 reads CASSLDRNKTPYEQYF. CDR3 in DNA: TGTGCCAGCAGCTTGGACAGGAATAAAACTCCCTACGAGCAGTACTTC.